The subject of this entry is one T cell receptor beta chain. Its specificity is not known. Germline-derived CDR1 and CDR2 are SGHTA and FQGNSA. The V end lost 1 base, the J end lost 10 bases, and 5 bases lay between the germline ends. There are 12 residues in the CDR3. The data stem from a study of T-cell memory formation after mild COVID-19. Study in general: The TCR clusters were mostly specific to one donor.

MiXCR, applied by TCRdb to the 5' RACE reads, yields one record per CDR3 protein. The sample consists of some 130,000 distinct CDR3 sequences, about 6% of them appearing once. Study-wide findings and caveats: Of the contracting clones, CD4+ ones lay mainly in CM and EM, and CD8+ ones in EMRA. Pre-infection memory held some responding clones, suggesting pre-existing cross-reactive T cells responded. A second wave of clones peaked on day 37, and their SARS-CoV-2 specificity went unconfirmed.

The receptor comes from an adult woman who had mild COVID-19 (a few samples of this study predate the infection). Cell type and time point are not known. The chain carries TRBV7-2 and TRBJ1-6; the D is unclear. The sequenced material came from PBMCs or a T cell subset sorted from them (not recorded which). The CDR3 DNA reads TGTGCCAGCAGCTTAGTATCATCACCCCTCCACTTT. This encodes CASSLVSSPLHF.